The following is a TCR beta chain sequence with its context. The antigen is unknown. This CDR3 contains 15 residues. With 1 base removed from V and 0 bases from J, the gap between germline ends came to 9 bases. Germline V gene sequence: CDR1 MGHRA, CDR2 YSYEKL. Some clones are missing from TCRdb's copy, which holds only in-frame ones; the method was immunoSEQ multiplex PCR. The repertoire holds 65,000 or so clones, with more than 85% as singletons. The record originates from a study of OX40 agonist ivuxolimab in advanced cancers. Study-wide background: Patients took ivuxolimab, an agonistic anti-OX40 (CD134) antibody. Patients were treated with intravenous ivuxolimab, dosed at 0.01 to 10 mg/kg and infused every 2 weeks. Head and neck, renal cell, melanoma or hepatocellular carcinoma were the cancers that dose-escalation patients had. Notes on the study in general: The antigen specificity of the peripheral T cells (those that were expanded) was not determined.

The chain couples TRBV4-1 to TRBJ1-1, with D unclear. The sequence was collected from an adult with an advanced solid tumor such as melanoma, head and neck, liver or kidney cancer. The sequencing here drew on CD4+ or CD8+ T cells sorted from blood, taken in a trial of the OX40 agonist ivuxolimab. The CDR3, as DNA: TGCGCCAGCAGCCAAGTCGGCCAGATGAACACTGAAGCTTTCTTT. This encodes CASSQVGQMNTEAFF.